The rows below give T cell receptor beta chains drawn from one sample of a study of cytomegalovirus exposure and HLA in healthy donors. Produced via immunoSEQ multiplex PCR; TCRdb's table is partial and in-frame only. The sample yields fewer than 150,000 clones, approximately 80% seen once. Sequencing was carried out using PBMCs. The receptors stem from a woman in her forties or fifties in good health and CMV-seronegative. Both conserved end residues are trimmed from each CDR3. D genes are given only for firm matches. Clone size is stated in some rows and not others, as once, few, many or a class when expanded.

.	TRBV5-4	TRBD1	TRBJ2-2	ASSFGTGGTGELF
.	TRBV6-1	.	TRBJ2-5	ASKQFSQETQY
.	TRBV5-8	.	TRBJ2-3	ASSLARMTGLTDTQY
few	TRBV28	.	TRBJ1-5	ASSLWTDSNQPQH
.	TRBV15	TRBD2	TRBJ2-3	ATSNGGGRADTQY
few	TRBV7-2	.	TRBJ2-1	ASSSYYNEQF
few	TRBV6-5	.	TRBJ1-1	ASRTGLVTEAF
.	TRBV19	TRBD1	TRBJ1-6	ASSSMDRGRNSPLH
.	TRBV2	.	TRBJ1-4	ASRWSDNEKLF
.	TRBV28	TRBD1	TRBJ1-2	ASRAEDRAYT
once	TRBV4-2	.	TRBJ2-2	ASGQNTGELF
.	TRBV28	.	TRBJ1-1	ASREGRITEAF
.	TRBV6-1	.	TRBJ2-1	ASSEGTGTRWQF
.	TRBV15	.	TRBJ2-7	ATSRERGTTYEQY
.	TRBV5-1	.	TRBJ1-5	ASREGPNQPQH
medium-sized	TRBV5-5	.	TRBJ2-7	ASSSPTAVGYEQY
once	TRBV30	.	TRBJ2-4	AWRKGPAKNIQY
.	TRBV2	TRBD1	TRBJ2-7	ASRADRGPGD
.	TRBV27	.	TRBJ1-1	ASSSAGPNTEAF
.	TRBV5-6	.	TRBJ2-5	ASSLGRAQY
.	TRBV19	TRBD2	TRBJ2-1	ASSPGLAGGHGEQF
.	TRBV18	TRBD1	TRBJ2-2	ASSVDRVDTGELF
.	TRBV7-2	.	TRBJ1-1	ASSFRNTEAF
few	TRBV15	.	TRBJ2-2	ATSTDETVGELF
once	TRBV7-2	TRBD2	TRBJ2-3	ASSLGGGVGDTQY
.	TRBV7-2	TRBD1	TRBJ2-5	ASSLDRVGETQY
.	TRBV19	TRBD1	TRBJ2-3	ASSITGTGGTQY
.	TRBV4-3	.	TRBJ1-6	ASSQDYGTRDPPLH
once	TRBV9	TRBD1	TRBJ2-2	ASSVGGTAGELF
.	TRBV5-6	.	TRBJ1-5	ASSLASQPQH
.	TRBV2	TRBD2	TRBJ2-5	ASSEGLAGVETQY
.	TRBV7-2	.	TRBJ1-4	ASSLGGGPEKLF
.	TRBV6-5	.	TRBJ1-1	ASTGAGVSTEAF
.	TRBV6-1	.	TRBJ1-6	ATHRDGSPLH
.	TRBV4-1	TRBD1	TRBJ1-5	ASSQQGALNQPQH
.	TRBV7-9	.	TRBJ2-3	ASSSLGDTQY
.	TRBV2	.	TRBJ2-1	ASSWDRGYEQF
.	TRBV19	.	TRBJ1-3	ASKRWSGNTIY
.	TRBV6-5	.	TRBJ2-2	ASSRRILATGELF
once	TRBV4-3	TRBD2	TRBJ2-3	ASSLGVAGGADTQY
.	TRBV28	TRBD1	TRBJ1-6	ASSLNSGGKLNSPLH
.	TRBV2	TRBD1	TRBJ2-7	ASSEEGGQGANEQY
.	TRBV7-8	TRBD1	TRBJ1-1	ASTKTGQGAGKAF
.	TRBV28	.	TRBJ2-1	ASSLPTPPNEQF
.	TRBV7-9	TRBD2	TRBJ2-5	ASSFGLAGGETQY
.	TRBV5-4	TRBD1	TRBJ1-1	ASSWDRLRNTEAF
.	TRBV6-4	.	TRBJ2-2	ASSASQGGGGELF
.	TRBV11-3	TRBD1	TRBJ2-1	ASSPRTGTGGFNEQF
.	TRBV27	.	TRBJ2-7	ASSPGTQVLGQY
.	TRBV19	.	TRBJ2-2	ASSTYRVDTGELF
.	TRBV9	.	TRBJ1-5	ASSVGASNQPQH
.	TRBV6-5	TRBD2	TRBJ2-5	ASSWRLAGGQETQY
.	TRBV6-4	.	TRBJ1-2	ASSFNTGYGYT
.	TRBV5-4	TRBD2	TRBJ2-5	ASSSYRRGARETQY